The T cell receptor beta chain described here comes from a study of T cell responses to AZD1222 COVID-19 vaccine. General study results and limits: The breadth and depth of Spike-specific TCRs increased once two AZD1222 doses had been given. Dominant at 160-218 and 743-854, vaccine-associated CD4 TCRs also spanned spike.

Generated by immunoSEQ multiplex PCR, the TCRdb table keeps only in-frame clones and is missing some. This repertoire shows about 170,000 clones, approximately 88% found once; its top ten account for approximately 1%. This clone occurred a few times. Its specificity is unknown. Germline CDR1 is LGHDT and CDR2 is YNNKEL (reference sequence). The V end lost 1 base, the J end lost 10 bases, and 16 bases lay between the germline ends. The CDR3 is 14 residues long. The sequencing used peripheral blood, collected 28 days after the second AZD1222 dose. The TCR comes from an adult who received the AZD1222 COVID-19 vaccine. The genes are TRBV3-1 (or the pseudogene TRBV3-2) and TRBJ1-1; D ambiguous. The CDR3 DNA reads TGTGCCAGCAGCCAAGTGGTGGAAATCCCCCTAGCTTTCTTT. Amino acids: CASSQVVEIPLAFF.